This T cell receptor (beta chain) was identified during a study of control samples from healthy donors and cancer patients. The CDR3 totals 14 residues. V was shortened by 4 bases and J by 2 bases, with 11 bases between the two germline ends. Germline loops: CDR1 SGHRS, CDR2 YFSETQ. Assay: immunoSEQ multiplex PCR; the TCRdb copy retains only in-frame clones and omits some. Of over 150,000 clones listed, approximately 90% are singletons. This TCR was sampled from a man aged 25 to 45 in good health. The sequenced sample consisted of blood. The V call is TRBV5-1, the J call TRBJ2-3, with a weak D call TRBD1 (6 bases). CDR3 coding DNA: TGCGCCAGCAGCAGGGGACAAGACACAGATACGCAGTATTTT. Amino acids: CASSRGQDTDTQYF.